Below are 3 T cell receptor beta chains sequenced from a single sample in a study of shared clonotypes between healthy human individuals. Profiling relied on immunoSEQ multiplex PCR, and the TCRdb table lists in-frame clones only, not all of them. The sample lists roughly 2,500,000 clones; more than 85% were seen once. Sequencing used naive CD4+ T cells from PBMCs. Noted subset: CD45RA+ positively selected. The receptors were sampled from a man aged 18 to 35 in good health. Some clones in this sample may be carry-over from other donors' samples.

The J gene is TRBJ2-5, the V gene TRBV10-3; no clear D gene. Deletions cut 10 bases from V and 14 bases from J, with 20 bases between. CDR3 length: 11 amino acids. Germline lookup yields CDR1 ENHRY and CDR2 SYGVKD. The CDR3 is CASAHRQKKYF. As DNA, the CDR3 is TGTGCCAGCGCCCACCGGCAGAAAAAATACTTC.

The V and J genes are TRBV19 and TRBJ1-2; D unclear. The V end lost 5 bases, the J end lost 0 bases, and 16 bases lay between the germline ends. Germline V CDR1 and CDR2: LNHDA, SQIVND (reference sequence). The CDR3 has 16 amino acids. In nucleotides, the CDR3 is TGTGCCAGTAGTGAGATTAAGTCGAGGACTAACTATGGCTACACCTTC. It is translated as CASSEIKSRTNYGYTF.

The J gene is TRBJ1-2, the V gene TRBV20-1; 8 positions agree with TRBD1. Trimming took 7 bases from V and 7 from J; bases not matched to a gene: 5. Germline-derived CDR1 and CDR2 are DFQATT and SNEGSKA (reference sequence). The CDR3 length is 11 residues. The CDR3 here is CSGVDRAGYTF. As DNA, the CDR3 is TGCAGTGGAGTGGACAGGGCTGGCTACACCTTC.